This T cell receptor beta chain was observed in a study of a mutant IDH1 vaccine in newly diagnosed glioma. Regarding time point: week 35, safety follow-up. Every single dose of the vaccine, 300 ug of mutant IDH1 20-mer peptide, came with topical imiquimod. Profiling relied on immunoSEQ multiplex PCR, and the TCRdb table lists in-frame clones only, not all of them. Among approximately 60,000 clones listed, under 85% were seen once. Germline CDR1 is SNHLY and CDR2 is FYNNEI. V gave up 1 base and J gave up 12 bases; unmatched junction bases: 10. CDR3 size: 15 residues. As concerns this clone: Its matching antigen is unknown.

Material: PBMCs, obtained from a glioma patient whose treatment included an IDH1 peptide vaccine. The TCR comes from a middle-aged man with glioma. V gene TRBV2 combines with J gene TRBJ2-1; 9 bases match TRBD2. The chain's CDR3 is CASSEVSGGPTLQFF. CDR3 in DNA: TGTGCCAGCAGTGAAGTTAGCGGGGGACCAACCCTGCAGTTCTTC.